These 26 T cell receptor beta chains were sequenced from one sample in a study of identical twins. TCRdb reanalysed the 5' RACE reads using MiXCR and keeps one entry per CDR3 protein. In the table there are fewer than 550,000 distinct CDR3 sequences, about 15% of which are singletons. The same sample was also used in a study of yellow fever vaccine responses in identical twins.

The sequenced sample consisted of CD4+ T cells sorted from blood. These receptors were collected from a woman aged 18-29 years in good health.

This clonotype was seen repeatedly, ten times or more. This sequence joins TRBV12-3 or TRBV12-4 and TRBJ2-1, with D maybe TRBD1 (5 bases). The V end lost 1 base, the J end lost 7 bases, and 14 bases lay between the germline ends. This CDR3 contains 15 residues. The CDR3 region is CASSLVQGKGNEQFF. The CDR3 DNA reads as TGTGCCAGCAGTTTAGTGCAGGGCAAGGGAAATGAGCAGTTCTTC.

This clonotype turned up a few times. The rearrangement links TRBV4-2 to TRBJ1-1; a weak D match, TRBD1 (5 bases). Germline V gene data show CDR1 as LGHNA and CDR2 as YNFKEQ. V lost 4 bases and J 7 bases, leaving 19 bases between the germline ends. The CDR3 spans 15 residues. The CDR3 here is CASSPAGAVTGEAFF. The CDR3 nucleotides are TGTGCCAGCAGCCCCGCCGGGGCCGTGACGGGTGAAGCTTTCTTT.

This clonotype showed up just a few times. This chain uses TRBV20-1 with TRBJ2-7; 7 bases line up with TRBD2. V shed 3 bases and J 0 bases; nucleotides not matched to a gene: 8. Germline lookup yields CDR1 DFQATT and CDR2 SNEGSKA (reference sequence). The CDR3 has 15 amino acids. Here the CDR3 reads CSASPAGAISYEQYF. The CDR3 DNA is TGCAGTGCTAGTCCCGCGGGAGCTATCTCCTACGAGCAGTACTTC.

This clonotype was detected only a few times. CDR3 residues: CSGTGTSGINEQFF. The CDR3 DNA reads TGCAGTGGTACCGGGACTAGCGGGATCAATGAGCAGTTCTTC. The chain carries TRBV20-1 and TRBJ2-1; TRBD2 aligns across 13 bases. CDR1 and CDR2 from the germline V gene are DFQATT and SNEGSKA (reference sequence). CDR3 size: 14 residues. V was clipped by 7 bases and J by 6 bases; unmatched bases: 6.

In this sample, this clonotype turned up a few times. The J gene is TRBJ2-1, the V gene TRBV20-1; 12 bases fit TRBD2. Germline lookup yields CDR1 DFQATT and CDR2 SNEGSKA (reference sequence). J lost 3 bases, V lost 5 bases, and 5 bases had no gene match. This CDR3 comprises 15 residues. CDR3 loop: CSAPRTSGIYNEQFF. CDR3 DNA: TGCAGTGCTCCGCGGACTAGCGGGATCTACAATGAGCAGTTCTTC.

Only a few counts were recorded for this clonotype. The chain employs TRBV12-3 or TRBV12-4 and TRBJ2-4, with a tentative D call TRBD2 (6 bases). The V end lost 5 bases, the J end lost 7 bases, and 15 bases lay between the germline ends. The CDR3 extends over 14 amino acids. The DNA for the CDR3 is TGTGCCAGCAGTCCAACGGGGGTGGGTAACATTCAGTACTTC. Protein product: CASSPTGVGNIQYF.

The CDR3 region is CASSLVGDGYNEQFF. The CDR3 nucleotides are TGTGCCAGCAGCTTGGTGGGAGACGGCTACAATGAGCAGTTCTTC. The rearrangement links TRBV7-9 to TRBJ2-1; maybe TRBD2 (5 bases). Trimming removed 3 bases at V and 3 bases at J, with 12 bases between. The CDR3 extends over 15 amino acids. Germline V gene sequence: CDR1 SEHNR, CDR2 FQNEAQ (reference sequence).

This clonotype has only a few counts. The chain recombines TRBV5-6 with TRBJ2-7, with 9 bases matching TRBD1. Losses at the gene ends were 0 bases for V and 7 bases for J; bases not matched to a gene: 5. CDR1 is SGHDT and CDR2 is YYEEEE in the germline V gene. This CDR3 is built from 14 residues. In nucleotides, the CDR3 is TGTGCCAGCAGCTTGGGACAGGGGGTTTGGGAGCAGTACTTC. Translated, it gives CASSLGQGVWEQYF. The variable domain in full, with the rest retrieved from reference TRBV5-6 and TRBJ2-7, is DAGVTQSPTHLIKTRGQQVTLRCSPKSGHDTVSWYQQALGQGPQFIFQYYEEEERQRGNFPDRFSGHQFPNYSSELNVNALLLGDSALYLCASSLGQGVWEQYFGPGTRLTVT.

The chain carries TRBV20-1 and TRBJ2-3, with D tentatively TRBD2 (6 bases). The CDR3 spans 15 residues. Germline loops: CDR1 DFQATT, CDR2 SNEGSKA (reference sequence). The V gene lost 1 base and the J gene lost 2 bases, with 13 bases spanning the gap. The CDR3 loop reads CSARGLDHLTDTQYF. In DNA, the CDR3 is TGCAGTGCTAGAGGACTAGACCACCTCACAGATACGCAGTATTTT.

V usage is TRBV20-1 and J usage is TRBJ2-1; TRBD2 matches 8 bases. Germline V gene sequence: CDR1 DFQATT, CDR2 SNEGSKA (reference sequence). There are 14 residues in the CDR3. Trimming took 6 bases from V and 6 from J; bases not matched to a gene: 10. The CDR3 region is CSAPRVSGVNEQFF. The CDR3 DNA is TGCAGTGCCCCCCGGGTTAGCGGGGTCAATGAGCAGTTCTTC.

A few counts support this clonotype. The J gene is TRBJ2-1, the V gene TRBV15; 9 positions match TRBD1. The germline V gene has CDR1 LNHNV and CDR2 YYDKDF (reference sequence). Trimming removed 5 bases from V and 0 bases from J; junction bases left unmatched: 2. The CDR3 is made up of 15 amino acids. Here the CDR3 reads CATSAQGASYNEQFF. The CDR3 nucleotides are TGTGCCACCAGCGCACAGGGGGCCTCCTACAATGAGCAGTTCTTC.

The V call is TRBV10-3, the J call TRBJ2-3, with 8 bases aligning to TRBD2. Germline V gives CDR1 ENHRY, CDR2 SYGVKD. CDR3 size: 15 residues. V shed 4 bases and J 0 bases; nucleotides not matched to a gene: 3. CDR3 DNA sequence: TGTGCCATCAGTGGGACTAGCAGAAGCACAGATACGCAGTATTTT. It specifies CAISGTSRSTDTQYF.

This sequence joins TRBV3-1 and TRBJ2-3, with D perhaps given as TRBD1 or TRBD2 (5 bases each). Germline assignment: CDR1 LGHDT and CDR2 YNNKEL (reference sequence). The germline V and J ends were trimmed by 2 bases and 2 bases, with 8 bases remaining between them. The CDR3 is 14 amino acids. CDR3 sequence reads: CASSQTGTTDTQYF. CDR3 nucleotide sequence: TGTGCCAGCAGCCAAACGGGGACCACAGATACGCAGTATTTT.

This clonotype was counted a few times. The CDR3 spells CAISVGPLSSYEQYV. The CDR3 nucleotides read TGTGCCATCAGTGTGGGCCCACTAAGCTCCTACGAGCAGTACGTC. V and J are TRBV10-3 and TRBJ2-7; D gene ambiguous. This CDR3 has 15 amino acids. The V end lost 4 bases, the J end lost 0 bases, and 13 bases lay between the germline ends. Germline values: CDR1 ENHRY, CDR2 SYGVKD.

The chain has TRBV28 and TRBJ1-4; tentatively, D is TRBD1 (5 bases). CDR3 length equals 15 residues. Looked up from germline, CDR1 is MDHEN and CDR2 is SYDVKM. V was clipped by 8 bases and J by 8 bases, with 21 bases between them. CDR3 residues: CASGAPGQLGEKLFF. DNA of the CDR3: TGTGCCAGCGGAGCACCGGGGCAGTTGGGAGAAAAACTGTTTTTT.

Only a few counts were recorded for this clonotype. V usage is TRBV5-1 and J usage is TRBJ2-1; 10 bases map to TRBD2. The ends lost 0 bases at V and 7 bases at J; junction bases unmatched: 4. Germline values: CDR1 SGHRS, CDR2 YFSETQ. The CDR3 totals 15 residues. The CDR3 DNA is TGCGCCAGCAGCTTGGCCGGGACTAGCGTTAATGAGCAGTTCTTC. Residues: CASSLAGTSVNEQFF.

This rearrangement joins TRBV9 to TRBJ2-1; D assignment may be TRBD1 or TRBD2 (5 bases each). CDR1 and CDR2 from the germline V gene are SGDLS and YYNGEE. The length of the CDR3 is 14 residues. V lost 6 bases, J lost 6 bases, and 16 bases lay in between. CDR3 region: CASTWGPPGNEQFF. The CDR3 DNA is TGTGCCAGCACTTGGGGACCGCCCGGCAATGAGCAGTTCTTC. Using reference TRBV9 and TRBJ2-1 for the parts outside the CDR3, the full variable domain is DSGVTQTPKHLITATGQRVTLRCSPRSGDLSVYWYQQSLDQGLQFLIQYYNGEERAKGNILERFSAQQFPDLHSELNLSSLELGDSALYFCASTWGPPGNEQFFGPGTRLTVL.

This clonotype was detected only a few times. CDR3 coding DNA: TGTGCCACCAGCAGAGATAAGGCCAGGACAGACTATGGCTACACCTTC. This gives the protein CATSRDKARTDYGYTF. The V call is TRBV15, the J call TRBJ1-2; possible D gene TRBD1, 6 bases. Trimming removed 0 bases from V and 3 bases from J, with 14 bases in between. The length of the CDR3 is 16 residues. Germline CDR1 reads LNHNV; CDR2 reads YYDKDF (reference sequence).

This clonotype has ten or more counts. The CDR3 reads CASSLRTGYNEQFF. The DNA of the CDR3 is TGCGCCAGCAGCTTGAGGACAGGGTACAATGAGCAGTTCTTC. V usage is TRBV5-1 and J usage is TRBJ2-1, with TRBD1 matching 8 bases. J lost 4 bases, V lost 1 base, and 1 base had no gene match. Germline assignment: CDR1 SGHRS and CDR2 YFSETQ. This CDR3 has 14 amino acids.

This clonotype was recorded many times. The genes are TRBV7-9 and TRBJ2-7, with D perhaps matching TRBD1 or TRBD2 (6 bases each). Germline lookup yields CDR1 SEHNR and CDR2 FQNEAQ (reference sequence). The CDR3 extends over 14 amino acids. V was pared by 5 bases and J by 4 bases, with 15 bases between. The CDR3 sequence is CASSGGTPLYEQYV. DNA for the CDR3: TGTGCCAGCAGCGGCGGGACACCATTGTACGAGCAGTACGTC.

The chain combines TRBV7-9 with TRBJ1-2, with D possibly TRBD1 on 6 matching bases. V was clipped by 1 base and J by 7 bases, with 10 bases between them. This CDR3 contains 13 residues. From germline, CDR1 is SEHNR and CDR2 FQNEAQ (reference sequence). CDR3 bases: TGTGCCAGCAGCTTAGAACAGGGATCTGGCTACACCTTC. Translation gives CASSLEQGSGYTF.

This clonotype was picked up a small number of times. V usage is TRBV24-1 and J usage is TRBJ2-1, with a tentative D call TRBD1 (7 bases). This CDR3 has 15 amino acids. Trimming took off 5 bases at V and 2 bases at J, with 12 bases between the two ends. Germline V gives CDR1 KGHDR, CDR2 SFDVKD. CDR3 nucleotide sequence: TGTGCCACCAGTGGGGCCAGGGGGGCCTACAATGAGCAGTTCTTC. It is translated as CATSGARGAYNEQFF.

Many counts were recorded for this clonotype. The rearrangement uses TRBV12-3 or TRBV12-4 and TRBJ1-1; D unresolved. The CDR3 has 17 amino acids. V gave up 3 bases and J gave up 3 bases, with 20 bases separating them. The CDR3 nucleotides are TGTGCCAGCAGTTTTTCTAGTCGGTCAGTCGATTACACTGAAGCTTTCTTT. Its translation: CASSFSSRSVDYTEAFF.

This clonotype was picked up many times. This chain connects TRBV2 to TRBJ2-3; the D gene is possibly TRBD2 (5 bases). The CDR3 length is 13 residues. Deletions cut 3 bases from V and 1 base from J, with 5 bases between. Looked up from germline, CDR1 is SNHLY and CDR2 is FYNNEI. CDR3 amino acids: CASSERGTDTQYF. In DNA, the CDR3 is TGTGCCAGCAGTGAGCGGGGCACAGATACGCAGTATTTT.

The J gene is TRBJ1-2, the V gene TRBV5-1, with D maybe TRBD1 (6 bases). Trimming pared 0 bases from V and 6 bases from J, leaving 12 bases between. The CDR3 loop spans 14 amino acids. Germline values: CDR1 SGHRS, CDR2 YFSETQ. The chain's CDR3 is CASSLAGALDGYTF. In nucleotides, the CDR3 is TGCGCCAGCAGCTTGGCGGGGGCTCTCGATGGCTACACCTTC.

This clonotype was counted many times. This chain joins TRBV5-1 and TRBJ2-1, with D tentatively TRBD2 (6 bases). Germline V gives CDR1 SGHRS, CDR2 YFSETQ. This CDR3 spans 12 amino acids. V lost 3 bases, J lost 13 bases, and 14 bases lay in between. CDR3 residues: CASSSQRESQFF. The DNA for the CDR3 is TGCGCCAGCAGCTCTCAACGGGAGTCCCAGTTCTTC.